This T cell receptor (beta chain) comes out of a study of blood T cell repertoires in COVID-19. On the study more broadly: The study drew acute and convalescent COVID-19 samples from the United States, Italy and Spain.

From germline, CDR1 is SGHDT and CDR2 YYEEEE. The CDR3 has 14 amino acids. V was pared by 2 bases and J by 7 bases, with 15 bases between. Under the authors' procedure: Reference gene primers were amplified, and this amplification served to estimate nucleated cell counts. Profiling relied on immunoSEQ multiplex PCR, and the TCRdb table lists in-frame clones only, not all of them. The V and J calls and the clone size are those of that table, but D and trimming were determined from the DNA. This sample yields about 200,000 clones, of which roughly 84% are seen a single time; about 3.3% belongs to the top ten. The cohort comprised adults aged 18 to 89 years residing in about two dozen US areas. Researchers sorted participants into cohorts using their self-reported clinical history.

The clonotype originates from a woman aged 25 to 39 who had been exposed to COVID-19. The chain combines TRBV5-6 with TRBJ1-2, with D maybe TRBD1 (5 bases). Sequenced input: PBMCs or T cells enriched from blood (not recorded which). CDR3 in amino acids: CASSFIVTDGGYTF. The CDR3 nucleotides are TGTGCCAGCAGCTTTATAGTGACAGACGGTGGCTACACCTTC.